The 5 T cell receptor beta chains reported below all come from one sample, sequenced in a study of cytomegalovirus exposure and HLA in healthy donors. In the PCR, 60 Vbeta and 13 Jbeta primers were used. The method was immunoSEQ multiplex PCR; TCRdb's version includes in-frame clones alone and lacks a portion of them. The sample has some 120,000 clones; less than 75% are singletons. The sample was PBMCs. The receptors derive from a woman aged 40 to 55 in good health and CMV-seronegative.

The count of this clone is one. The rearrangement links TRBV2 to TRBJ2-5; 8 bases align to TRBD2. CDR3 size: 17 residues. V shed 1 base, J shed 3 bases, and the junction held 10 bases outside the gene matches. The germline CDR1 and CDR2 sequences are SNHLY and FYNNEI. CDR3 DNA sequence: TGTGCCAGCAGTGAAGGGGCGCGGGGGGCCGGAGAAGAGACCCAGTACTTC. Amino acids: CASSEGARGAGEETQYF.

The V gene is TRBV30, the J gene TRBJ1-2; TRBD1 matches at 8 bases. This CDR3 comprises 17 residues. Germline loops: CDR1 GTSNPN, CDR2 SVGIG (reference sequence). V lost 4 bases to trimming and J lost 6 bases; unmatched junction nucleotides: 19. The CDR3 here is CAWTPIPGQVWGDGYTF. In DNA form, the CDR3 reads TGTGCCTGGACCCCAATACCGGGACAGGTCTGGGGGGATGGCTACACCTTC.

The V gene is TRBV4-2, the J gene TRBJ1-2, with 7 bases matching TRBD1. Per the germline V gene, CDR1 is LGHNA and CDR2 is YNFKEQ. The CDR3 has 14 residues. J was trimmed by 4 bases and V by 0 bases; bases with no gene match: 2. Written as DNA, the CDR3 is TGTGCCAGCAGCCAAGATGGGACAGCCTATGGCTACACCTTC. Residues: CASSQDGTAYGYTF.

V and J are TRBV29-1 and TRBJ1-1; tentatively, D is TRBD1 (5 bases). CDR1 and CDR2 (germline): SQVTM, ANQGSEA. The V and J ends lost 3 bases and 1 base respectively, with 12 bases between them. This CDR3 is 14 amino acids long. The CDR3 protein is CSVESGLQNTEAFF. CDR3 DNA sequence: TGCAGCGTTGAGTCGGGACTTCAGAACACTGAAGCTTTCTTT.

This clone has just a few counts. This chain joins TRBV13 and TRBJ2-7, with D possibly TRBD2 on 5 matching bases. Germline V gene sequence: CDR1 PRHDT, CDR2 FYEKMQ (reference sequence). The CDR3 runs 14 residues. V lost 10 bases and J lost 7, with 23 bases in between. The CDR3 DNA sequence: TGTGCCACCCAAAGGACCGCCTTTGGGGAGGAGCAGTACTTC. Amino acids: CATQRTAFGEEQYF.